The source of this TCR beta chain is a study of CD8+ T cells in alopecia areata. This clone was seen a handful of times. RNA extraction and reverse transcription yielded cDNA as sequencing template. The table came from immunoSEQ multiplex PCR; TCRdb's copy has only in-frame clones and leaves some out. This sample carries 93,000 or so clones, around three fifths of them seen once, and the ten largest clones take roughly 9%. Germline loops: CDR1 MGHRA, CDR2 YSYEKL. The CDR3 is 15 amino acids. V was pared by 5 bases and J by 0 bases, with 14 bases between. The specimen was CD4+ T cells sorted from blood. The receptor was derived from a human donor in good health. The chain carries TRBV4-1 and TRBJ2-7; D is uncertain. In DNA, the CDR3 is TGCGCCAGCAGCGCATTCCAGATCATCTCCTACGAGCAGTACTTC. This translates into CASSAFQIISYEQYF.